These T cell receptor beta chains were read from a single sample in a study of shared clonotypes between healthy human individuals. Profiling relied on immunoSEQ multiplex PCR, and the TCRdb table lists in-frame clones only, not all of them. The table has around 750,000 clones, approximately 74% seen once. Sequenced input: memory CD4+ T cells sorted from blood. These receptors were taken from a woman aged 30 to 39 in good health. The CDR3 runs from the conserved cysteine through the conserved F or W. The D gene is left open where the match is weak. Where a row states a size, it is once, few, many or the class of an expanded clone; other rows omit it.

V,D,size,J,DNA,CDR3
TRBV5-1,TRBD1,once,TRBJ2-1,TGCGCCAGCAGCTTCGGGACAGCGACCTACAATGAGCAGTTCTTC,CASSFGTATYNEQFF
TRBV30,.,.,TRBJ1-4,TGTGCCTGGAGTGTTGCCGACAGAAGCGAAAAACTGTTTTTT,CAWSVADRSEKLFF
TRBV5-4,.,.,TRBJ2-5,TGTGCCAGCAGCTTCGCGGAAGAGACCCAGTACTTC,CASSFAEETQYF
TRBV25-1,.,few,TRBJ2-7,TGTGCCAGCAGTGAAAATGGCAGAGACTACGAGCAGTACTTC,CASSENGRDYEQYF
TRBV27,.,.,TRBJ2-7,TGTGCCAGCAGTTTGAAAGGACCTCACTACGAGCAGTACTTC,CASSLKGPHYEQYF
TRBV5-1,TRBD2,few,TRBJ2-7,TGCGCCAGCAGCCCGACCTCGGGACTAAGTTACGAGCAGTACTTC,CASSPTSGLSYEQYF
TRBV5-1,TRBD2,.,TRBJ2-5,TGCGCCAGCAGCTTCCTAGCGGGAGCGGAGACCCAGTACTTC,CASSFLAGAETQYF
TRBV30,TRBD2,.,TRBJ2-1,TGTGCCTGGATACCCGTTGCGGGAGGGCCAACCGATGAGCAGTTCTTC,CAWIPVAGGPTDEQFF
TRBV19,.,.,TRBJ2-1,TGTGCCAGTAGTATAGGTTCCTTCCGGGACAATGAGCAGTTCTTC,CASSIGSFRDNEQFF
TRBV29-1,TRBD2,.,TRBJ2-2,TGCAGCGTTGCCCGGGGGGCCGGGGAGCTGTTTTTT,CSVARGAGELFF
TRBV28,.,.,TRBJ2-2,TGTGCCAGCAGTTCCGGAAGGGGGAACACCGGGGAGCTGTTTTTT,CASSSGRGNTGELFF
TRBV6-5,.,.,TRBJ1-2,TGTGCCAGCAGTCCTCAGGGAGGGTATGGCTACACCTTC,CASSPQGGYGYTF
TRBV5-1,.,.,TRBJ1-1,TGCGCCAGCAGCTTGAGGCGGGGAACATCAGCTGAAGCTTTCTTT,CASSLRRGTSAEAFF
TRBV29-1,TRBD2,.,TRBJ2-7,TGTGCGGGGGGGGACTACGAGCAGTACTTC,CAGGDYEQYF
TRBV11-2,TRBD2,.,TRBJ2-2,TGTGCCAGCAGCCCGAGGGGGGCTAGCGGGAGAGCCGGGGAGCTGTTTTTT,CASSPRGASGRAGELFF
TRBV6-6,TRBD2,.,TRBJ2-7,TGTGCCAGCAGCGAACTAGCGGGAAAAGATGGCGAGCAGTACTTC,CASSELAGKDGEQYF
TRBV6-1,TRBD1,many,TRBJ1-5,TGTGCCAGCAGTGAAGGAGTTAGGACAGGGATACGAAATCAGCCCCAGCATTTT,CASSEGVRTGIRNQPQHF
TRBV7-8,.,.,TRBJ2-1,TGTGCCAGCAGCCACAGCTCCGCGATCTCCTACAATGAGCAGTTCTTC,CASSHSSAISYNEQFF
TRBV6-6,.,few,TRBJ1-3,TGTGCCAGCAGTCCCTTCGGTTCTGGAAACACCATATATTTT,CASSPFGSGNTIYF
TRBV10-1,.,many,TRBJ2-7,TGCGCCAGCAGAGAGATCACAGGATCAGGCGAGCAGTACTTC,CASREITGSGEQYF
TRBV18,TRBD2,.,TRBJ2-7,TGTGCCAGCTCACCACGGGCGGGAGGGACCTACGAGCAGTACTTC,CASSPRAGGTYEQYF
TRBV28,.,.,TRBJ2-4,TGTGCCAGCAGTGATACGGTAAACCGAGCCAAAAACATTCAGTACTTC,CASSDTVNRAKNIQYF
TRBV6-5,.,once,TRBJ1-2,TGTGCCAGCAGTTACTCAGGACAGTCGGGCAGCGGCTACACCTTC,CASSYSGQSGSGYTF
TRBV11-1,.,.,TRBJ2-5,TGTGCCAGCAGCCTGAGCCAGGTTCTCCAAGAGACCCAGTACTTC,CASSLSQVLQETQYF
TRBV7-9,TRBD1,.,TRBJ1-5,TGTGCCAGCAGCCTGGACAGGGGCGATCAGCCCCAGCATTTT,CASSLDRGDQPQHF
TRBV29-1,TRBD1,once,TRBJ1-5,TGCAGCGTTCCCCCAGGGGGGACCCTTGATCAGCCCCAGCATTTT,CSVPPGGTLDQPQHF
TRBV6-4,.,.,TRBJ2-4,TGTGCCAGCAGTGACTCCCACGGAGCCAAAAACATTCAGTACTTC,CASSDSHGAKNIQYF
TRBV10-1,.,.,TRBJ2-2,TGCGCCAGCAGCCCTCCAGGGGCGGCCAATACCGGGGAGCTGTTTTTT,CASSPPGAANTGELFF
TRBV28,.,.,TRBJ2-2,TGTGCCAGCAGTTTTTCTTGGGGAAACGGCGGGGAGCTGTTTTTT,CASSFSWGNGGELFF
TRBV18,TRBD1,.,TRBJ1-2,TGTGCCAGCTCACCACCGGGACAGGGTGGCTACACCTTC,CASSPPGQGGYTF
TRBV9,.,.,TRBJ2-3,TGTGCCAGCAGCGTTTTAGAGGGAGCGACGGATACGCAGTATTTT,CASSVLEGATDTQYF
TRBV27,.,.,TRBJ2-3,TGTGCCAGCAGCCCAACACGGGTAGTGTCTGGCACAGATACGCAGTATTTT,CASSPTRVVSGTDTQYF
TRBV28,TRBD1,once,TRBJ2-3,TGTGCCAGCAGTTTACAGGGGGCAGATACGCAGTATTTT,CASSLQGADTQYF
TRBV7-2,.,.,TRBJ1-1,TGTGCCAGCAGCTTCCAGGGAACTATGAACACTGAAGCTTTCTTT,CASSFQGTMNTEAFF
TRBV28,TRBD1,.,TRBJ2-2,TGTGCCAGCAGTTCGACAGGGTTTGGGTACGGGGAGCTGTTTTTT,CASSSTGFGYGELFF
TRBV6-5,.,.,TRBJ2-7,TGTGCCAGCAGCACTACAGGGACCTCCTACGAGCAGTACTTC,CASSTTGTSYEQYF
TRBV28,TRBD1,once,TRBJ1-5,TGTGCCAGCAGCTCCGGGACAGGGGAACAGCCCCAGCATTTT,CASSSGTGEQPQHF